This T cell receptor (beta chain) was identified during a study of control samples from healthy donors and cancer patients. For this clone: Other DNA sequences of this sample code for an identical CDR3.

Clones were sequenced by immunoSEQ multiplex PCR, and TCRdb holds only the in-frame ones, with some missing. The data hold about 220,000 clones, with about 94% observed a single time. This CDR3 contains 14 residues. The ends were cut back, 4 bases at V and 1 base at J, with 10 bases in the middle. The germline gives CDR1 MRHNA, CDR2 SNTAGT. The material sequenced was blood. The rearrangement uses TRBV6-4 and TRBJ1-1; D unresolved. The receptor was derived from a man over 45 in good health. CDR3 protein: CASSASPGNTEAFF. The CDR3 region has the DNA TGTGCCAGCAGTGCCTCCCCCGGGAACACTGAAGCTTTCTTT.